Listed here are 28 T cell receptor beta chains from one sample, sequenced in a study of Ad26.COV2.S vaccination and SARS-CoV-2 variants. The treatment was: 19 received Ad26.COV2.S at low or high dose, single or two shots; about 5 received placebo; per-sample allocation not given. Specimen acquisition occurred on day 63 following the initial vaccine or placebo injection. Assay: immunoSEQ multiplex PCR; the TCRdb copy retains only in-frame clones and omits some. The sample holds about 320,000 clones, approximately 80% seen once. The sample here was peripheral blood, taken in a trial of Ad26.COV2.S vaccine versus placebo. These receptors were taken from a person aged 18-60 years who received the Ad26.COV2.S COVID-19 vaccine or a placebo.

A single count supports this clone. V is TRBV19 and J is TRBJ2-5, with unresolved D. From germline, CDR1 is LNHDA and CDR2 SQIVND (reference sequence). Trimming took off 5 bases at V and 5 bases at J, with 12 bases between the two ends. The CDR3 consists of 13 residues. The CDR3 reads CASSSAAGETQYF. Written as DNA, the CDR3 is TGTGCCAGTAGTTCCGCTGCCGGGGAGACCCAGTACTTC. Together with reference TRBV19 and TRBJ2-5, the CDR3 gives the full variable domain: DGGITQSPKYLFRKEGQNVTLSCEQNLNHDAMYWYRQDPGQGLRLIYYSQIVNDFQKGDIAEGYSVSREKKESFPLTVTSAQKNPTAFYLCASSSAAGETQYFGPGTRLLVL.

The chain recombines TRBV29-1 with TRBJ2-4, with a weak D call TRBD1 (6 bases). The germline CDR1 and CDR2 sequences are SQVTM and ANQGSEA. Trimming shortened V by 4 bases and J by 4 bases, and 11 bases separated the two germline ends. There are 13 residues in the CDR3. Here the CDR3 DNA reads TGCAGCGTTGTGGGACACCAGAAAAACATTCAGTACTTC. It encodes CSVVGHQKNIQYF.

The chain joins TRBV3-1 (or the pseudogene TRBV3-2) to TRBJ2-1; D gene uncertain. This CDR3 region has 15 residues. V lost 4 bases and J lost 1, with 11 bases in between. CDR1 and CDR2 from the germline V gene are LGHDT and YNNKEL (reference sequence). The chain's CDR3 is CASSPDGGSYNEQFF. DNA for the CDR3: TGTGCCAGCAGCCCCGACGGTGGTTCCTACAATGAGCAGTTCTTC.

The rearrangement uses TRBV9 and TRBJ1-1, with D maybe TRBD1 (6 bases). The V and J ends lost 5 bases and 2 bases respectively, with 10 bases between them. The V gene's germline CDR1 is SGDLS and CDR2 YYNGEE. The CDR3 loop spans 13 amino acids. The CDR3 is CASSQGPNTEAFF. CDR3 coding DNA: TGTGCCAGCAGTCAGGGGCCTAACACTGAAGCTTTCTTT. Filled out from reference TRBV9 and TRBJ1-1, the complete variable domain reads DSGVTQTPKHLITATGQRVTLRCSPRSGDLSVYWYQQSLDQGLQFLIQYYNGEERAKGNILERFSAQQFPDLHSELNLSSLELGDSALYFCASSQGPNTEAFFGQGTRLTVV.

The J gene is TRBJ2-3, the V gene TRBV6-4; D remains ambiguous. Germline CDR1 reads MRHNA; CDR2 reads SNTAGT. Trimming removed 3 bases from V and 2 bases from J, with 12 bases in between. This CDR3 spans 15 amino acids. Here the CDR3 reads CASSEFGLVTDTQYF. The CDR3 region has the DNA TGTGCCAGCAGTGAGTTCGGCCTAGTCACAGATACGCAGTATTTT.

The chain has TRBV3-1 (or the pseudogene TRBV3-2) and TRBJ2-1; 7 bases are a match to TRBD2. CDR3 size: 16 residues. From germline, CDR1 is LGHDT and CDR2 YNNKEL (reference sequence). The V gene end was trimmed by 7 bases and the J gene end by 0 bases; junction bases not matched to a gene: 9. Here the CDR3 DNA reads TGTGCCAGCAAGCTGCGACTAGCCAGCTCCTACAATGAGCAGTTCTTC. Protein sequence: CASKLRLASSYNEQFF.

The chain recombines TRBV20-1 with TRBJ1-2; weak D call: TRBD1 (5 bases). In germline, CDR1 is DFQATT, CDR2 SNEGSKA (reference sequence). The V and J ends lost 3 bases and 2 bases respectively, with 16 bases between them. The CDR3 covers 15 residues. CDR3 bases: TGCAGTGCTAGTTCTCCTCAGGGAATGAACTATGGCTACACCTTC. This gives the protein CSASSPQGMNYGYTF.

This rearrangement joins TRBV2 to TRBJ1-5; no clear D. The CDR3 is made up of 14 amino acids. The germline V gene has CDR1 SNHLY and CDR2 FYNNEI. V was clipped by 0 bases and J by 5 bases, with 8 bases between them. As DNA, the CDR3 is TGTGCCAGCAGTGAAGCGCTTAAGGATCAGCCCCAGCATTTT. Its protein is CASSEALKDQPQHF.

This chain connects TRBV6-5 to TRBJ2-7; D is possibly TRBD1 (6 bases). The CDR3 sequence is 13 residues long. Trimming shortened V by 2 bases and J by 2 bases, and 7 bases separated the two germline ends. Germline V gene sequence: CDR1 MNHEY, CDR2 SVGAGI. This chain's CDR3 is CASSYGQTYEQYF. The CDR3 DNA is TGTGCCAGCAGTTACGGACAGACCTACGAGCAGTACTTC.

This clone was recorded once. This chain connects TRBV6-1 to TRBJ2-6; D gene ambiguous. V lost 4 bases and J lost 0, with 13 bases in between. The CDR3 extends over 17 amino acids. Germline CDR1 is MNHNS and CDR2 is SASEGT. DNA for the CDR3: TGTGCCAGCAGTGTTCTCGCAGGAAACTCTGGGGCCAACGTCCTGACTTTC. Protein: CASSVLAGNSGANVLTF.

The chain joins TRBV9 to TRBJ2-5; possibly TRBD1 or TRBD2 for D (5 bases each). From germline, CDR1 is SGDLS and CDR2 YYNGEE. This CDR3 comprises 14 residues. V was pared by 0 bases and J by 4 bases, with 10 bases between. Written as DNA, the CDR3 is TGTGCCAGCAGCGTAGCTTCGGGGCGAGAGACCCAGTACTTC. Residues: CASSVASGRETQYF.

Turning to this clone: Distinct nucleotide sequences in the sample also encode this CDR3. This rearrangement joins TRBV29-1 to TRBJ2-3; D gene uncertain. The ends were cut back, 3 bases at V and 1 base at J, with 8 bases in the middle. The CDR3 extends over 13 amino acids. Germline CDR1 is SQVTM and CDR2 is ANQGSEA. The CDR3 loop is CSVEGDRTDTQYF. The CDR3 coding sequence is TGCAGCGTTGAGGGCGATCGCACAGATACGCAGTATTTT.

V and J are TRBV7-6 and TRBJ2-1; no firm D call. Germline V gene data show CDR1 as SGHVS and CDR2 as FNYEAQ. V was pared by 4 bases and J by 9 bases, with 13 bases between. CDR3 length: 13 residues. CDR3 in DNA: TGTGCCAGCAGCTCTCCAACCGCCGGTGAGCAGTTCTTC. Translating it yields CASSSPTAGEQFF.

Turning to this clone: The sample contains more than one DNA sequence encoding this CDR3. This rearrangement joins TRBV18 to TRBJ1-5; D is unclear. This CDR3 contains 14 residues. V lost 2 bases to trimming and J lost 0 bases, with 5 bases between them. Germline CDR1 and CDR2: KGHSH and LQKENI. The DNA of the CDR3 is TGTGCCAGCTCACCAGGTAATAGCAATCAGCCCCAGCATTTT. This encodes CASSPGNSNQPQHF.

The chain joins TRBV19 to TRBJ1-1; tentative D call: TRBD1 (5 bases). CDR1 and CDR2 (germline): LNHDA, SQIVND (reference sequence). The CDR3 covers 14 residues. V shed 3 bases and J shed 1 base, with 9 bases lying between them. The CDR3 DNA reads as TGTGCCAGTAGTATCGGCAGGGCGAACACTGAAGCTTTCTTT. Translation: CASSIGRANTEAFF.

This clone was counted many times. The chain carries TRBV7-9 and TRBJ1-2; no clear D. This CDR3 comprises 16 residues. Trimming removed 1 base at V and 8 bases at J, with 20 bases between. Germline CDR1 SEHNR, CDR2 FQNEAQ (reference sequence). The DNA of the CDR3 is TGTGCCAGCAGCTTAGACGGCTTTTTTTCTAGAGAGGGCTACACCTTC. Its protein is CASSLDGFFSREGYTF.

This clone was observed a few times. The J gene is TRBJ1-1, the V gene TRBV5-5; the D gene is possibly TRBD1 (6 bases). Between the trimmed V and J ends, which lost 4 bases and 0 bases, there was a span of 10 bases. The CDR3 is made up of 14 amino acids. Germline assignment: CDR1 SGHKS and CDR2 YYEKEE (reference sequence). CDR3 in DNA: TGTGCCAGCAGCGTGGACAGTCTGAACACTGAAGCTTTCTTT. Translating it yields CASSVDSLNTEAFF.

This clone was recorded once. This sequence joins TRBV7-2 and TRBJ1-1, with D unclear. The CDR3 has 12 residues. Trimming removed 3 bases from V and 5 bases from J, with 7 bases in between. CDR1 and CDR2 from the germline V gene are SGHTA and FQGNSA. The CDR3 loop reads CASSFDRTEAFF. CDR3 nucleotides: TGTGCCAGCAGCTTTGATAGAACTGAAGCTTTCTTT.

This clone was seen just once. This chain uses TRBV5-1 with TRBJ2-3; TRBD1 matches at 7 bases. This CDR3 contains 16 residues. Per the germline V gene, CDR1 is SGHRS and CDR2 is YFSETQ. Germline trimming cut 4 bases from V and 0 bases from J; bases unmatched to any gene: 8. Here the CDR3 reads CASSNPPGQSTDTQYF. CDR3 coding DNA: TGCGCCAGCAGCAACCCGCCGGGACAGAGCACAGATACGCAGTATTTT.

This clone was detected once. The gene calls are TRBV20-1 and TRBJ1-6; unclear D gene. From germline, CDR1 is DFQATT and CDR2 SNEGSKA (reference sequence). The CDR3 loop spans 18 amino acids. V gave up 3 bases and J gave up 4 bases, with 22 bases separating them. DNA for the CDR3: TGCAGTGCTAGTACCTACGCTCTCTCGAACCAATATAATTCACCCCTCCACTTT. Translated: CSASTYALSNQYNSPLHF.

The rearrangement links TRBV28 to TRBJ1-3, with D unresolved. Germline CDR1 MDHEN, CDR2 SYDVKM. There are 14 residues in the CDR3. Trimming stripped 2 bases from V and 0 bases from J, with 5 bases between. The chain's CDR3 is CASSLLDSGNTIYF. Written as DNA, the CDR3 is TGTGCCAGCAGTTTACTGGACTCTGGAAACACCATATATTTT.

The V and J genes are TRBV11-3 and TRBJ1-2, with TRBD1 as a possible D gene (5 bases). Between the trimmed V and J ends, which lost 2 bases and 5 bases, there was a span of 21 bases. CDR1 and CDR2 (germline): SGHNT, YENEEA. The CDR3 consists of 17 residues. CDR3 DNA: TGTGCCAGCAGCTTAATTGGCCGGGGCCTCGTTGAGTATGGCTACACCTTC. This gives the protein CASSLIGRGLVEYGYTF. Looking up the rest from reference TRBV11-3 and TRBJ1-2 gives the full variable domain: EAGVVQSPRYKIIEKKQPVAFWCNPISGHNTLYWYLQNLGQGPELLIRYENEEAVDDSQLPKDRFSAERLKGVDSTLKIQPAELGDSAVYLCASSLIGRGLVEYGYTFGSGTRLTVV.

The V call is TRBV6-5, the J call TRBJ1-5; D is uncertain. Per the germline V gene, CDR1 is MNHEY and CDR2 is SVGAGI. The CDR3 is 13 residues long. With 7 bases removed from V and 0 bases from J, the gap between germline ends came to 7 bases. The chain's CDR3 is CASIGSSNQPQHF. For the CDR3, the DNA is TGTGCCAGCATTGGGAGTAGCAATCAGCCCCAGCATTTT.

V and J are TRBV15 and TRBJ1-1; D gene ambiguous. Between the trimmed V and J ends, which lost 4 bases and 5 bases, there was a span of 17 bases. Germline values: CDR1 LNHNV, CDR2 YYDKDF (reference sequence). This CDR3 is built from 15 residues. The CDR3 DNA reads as TGTGCCACCAGCACGGAAACGGGATCTCTTACTGAAGCTTTCTTT. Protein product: CATSTETGSLTEAFF.

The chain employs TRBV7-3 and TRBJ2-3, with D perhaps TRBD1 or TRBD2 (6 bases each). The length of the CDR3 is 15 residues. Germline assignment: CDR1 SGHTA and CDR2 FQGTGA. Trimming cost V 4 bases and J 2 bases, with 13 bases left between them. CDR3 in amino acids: CASSSAGHITDTQYF. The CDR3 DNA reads TGTGCCAGCAGCTCCGCGGGACACATCACAGATACGCAGTATTTT.

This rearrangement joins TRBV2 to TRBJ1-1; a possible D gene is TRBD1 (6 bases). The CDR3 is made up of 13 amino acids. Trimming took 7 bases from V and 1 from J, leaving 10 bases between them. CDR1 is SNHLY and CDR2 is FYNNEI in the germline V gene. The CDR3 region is CASNTGQNTEAFF. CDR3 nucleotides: TGTGCCAGCAATACGGGACAGAACACTGAAGCTTTCTTT.

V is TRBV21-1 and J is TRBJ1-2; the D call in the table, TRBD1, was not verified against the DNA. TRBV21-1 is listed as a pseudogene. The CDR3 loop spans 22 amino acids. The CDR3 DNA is TGTGCCAGCCCCTGGCAAGGAGGGAAGAAGGACAGGGGGGAATTAAATTACTATGGCTACACCTTC. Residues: CASPWQGGKKDRGELNYYGYTF.

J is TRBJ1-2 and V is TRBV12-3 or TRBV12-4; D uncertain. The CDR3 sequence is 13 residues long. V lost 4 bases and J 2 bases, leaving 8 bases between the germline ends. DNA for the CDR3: TGTGCCAGCAGTTCCGACGGAAACTATGGCTACACCTTC. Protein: CASSSDGNYGYTF.